The 3 T cell receptor beta chains below all came from one sample that was sequenced in a study of blood T cell repertoires in COVID-19. Some clones are missing from TCRdb's copy, which holds only in-frame ones; the method was immunoSEQ multiplex PCR. The data show tens of thousands of clones, approximately 91% seen once. The material sequenced was peripheral blood. The receptor source for this set is a human donor in a cohort sampled during active COVID-19.

CDR3 loop: CASSLEDRGYTF. CDR3 DNA: TGCGCCAGCAGCTTGGAAGACAGGGGCTACACCTTC. This chain links TRBV5-1 with TRBJ1-2, with D possibly TRBD1 on 6 matching bases. The germline CDR1 and CDR2 sequences are SGHRS and YFSETQ. V lost 0 bases and J 8 bases, leaving 8 bases between the germline ends. The CDR3 spans 12 residues.

This chain connects TRBV10-2 to TRBJ2-5; 13 bases are a match to TRBD2. CDR1 is WSHSY, CDR2 SAAADI, per germline. This CDR3 has 17 amino acids. V was clipped by 6 bases and J by 4 bases; unmatched bases: 11. CDR3 residues: CASRPGLAGQGRETQYF. Here the CDR3 DNA reads TGCGCCAGCAGGCCGGGACTAGCGGGGCAGGGGAGAGAGACCCAGTACTTC.

The V gene is TRBV19, the J gene TRBJ1-1; D perhaps matches TRBD1 (5 bases). CDR3 length: 14 residues. Trimming removed 7 bases from V and 6 bases from J, with 18 bases in between. Looked up from germline, CDR1 is LNHDA and CDR2 is SQIVND (reference sequence). The CDR3 loop is CASTFGRGSSEAFF. CDR3 DNA: TGTGCCAGTACGTTCGGAAGGGGCAGCTCTGAAGCTTTCTTT.